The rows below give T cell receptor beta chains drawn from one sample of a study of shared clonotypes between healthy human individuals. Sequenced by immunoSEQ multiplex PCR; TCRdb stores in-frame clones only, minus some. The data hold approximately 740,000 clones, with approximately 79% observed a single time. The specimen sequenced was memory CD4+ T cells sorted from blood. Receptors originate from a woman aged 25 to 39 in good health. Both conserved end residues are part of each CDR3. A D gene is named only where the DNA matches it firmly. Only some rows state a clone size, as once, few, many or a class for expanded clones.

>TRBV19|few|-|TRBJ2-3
CASSIDGAWRKDTQYF
TGTGCCAGTAGTATAGACGGCGCGTGGAGAAAGGATACGCAGTATTTT
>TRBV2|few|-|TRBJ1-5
CASSDKEVRQPQHF
TGTGCCAGCAGTGACAAGGAGGTCAGGCAGCCCCAGCATTTT
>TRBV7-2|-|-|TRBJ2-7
CASSLGAGTSYEQYF
TGTGCCAGCAGCTTAGGGGCAGGCACGTCCTACGAGCAGTACTTC
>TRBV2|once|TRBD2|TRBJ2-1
CASSEGASGNNEQFF
TGTGCCAGCAGTGAGGGTGCTAGCGGGAACAATGAGCAGTTCTTC
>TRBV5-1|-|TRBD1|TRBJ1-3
CASSPTGPSGNTIYF
TGCGCCAGCAGCCCGACAGGGCCATCTGGAAACACCATATATTTT
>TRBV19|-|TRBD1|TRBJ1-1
CASSPRTGPNTEAFF
TGTGCCAGTAGCCCCCGGACAGGCCCGAACACTGAAGCTTTCTTT
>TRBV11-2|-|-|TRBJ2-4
CASSPRGPAKNIQYF
TGTGCCAGCAGCCCCAGGGGACCCGCCAAAAACATTCAGTACTTC
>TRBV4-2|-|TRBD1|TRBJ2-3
CASSQGRDSHTDTQYF
TGTGCCAGCAGCCAAGGCCGGGACAGCCACACAGATACGCAGTATTTT
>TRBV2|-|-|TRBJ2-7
CASSEQAVNYEQYF
TGTGCCAGCAGTGAACAAGCGGTTAACTACGAGCAGTACTTC
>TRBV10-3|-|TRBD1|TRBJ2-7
CAISERGRQGATYEQYF
TGTGCCATCAGTGAGAGGGGGCGGCAGGGGGCAACCTACGAGCAGTACTTC
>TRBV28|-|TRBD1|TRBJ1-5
CASSSGQARGQPQHF
TGTGCCAGCAGTTCGGGACAGGCAAGAGGTCAGCCCCAGCATTTT
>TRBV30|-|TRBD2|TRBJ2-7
CALSGSGYEQYF
TGTGCCCTGAGCGGGAGTGGGTACGAGCAGTACTTC
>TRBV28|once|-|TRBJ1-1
CASSTAGFEAFF
TGTGCCAGCAGCACTGCTGGTTTTGAAGCTTTCTTT
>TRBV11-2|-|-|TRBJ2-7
CASSLDKIGYSYEQYF
TGTGCCAGCAGCTTAGATAAGATCGGTTACTCCTACGAGCAGTACTTC
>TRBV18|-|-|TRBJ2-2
CASSPLRDTGELFF
TGTGCCAGCTCACCGTTGAGGGACACCGGGGAGCTGTTTTTT
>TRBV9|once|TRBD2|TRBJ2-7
CASSVGRETYEQYF
TGTGCCAGCAGCGTCGGGCGGGAGACATACGAGCAGTACTTC
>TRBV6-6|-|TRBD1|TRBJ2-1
CASSLSGTGFHEQFF
TGTGCCAGCAGTTTGTCCGGGACAGGGTTCCATGAGCAGTTCTTC